The rows below give T cell receptor beta chains drawn from one sample of a study of cytomegalovirus exposure and HLA in healthy donors. Profiled with immunoSEQ multiplex PCR; TCRdb holds only in-frame clones, not every one. Of more than 200,000 clones listed, more than 60% were seen once; the top ten hold 0.2% to 0.25%. The sequenced material came from PBMCs. These receptor sequences come from a girl under 10 years old in good health and CMV-seronegative. CDR3s include the opening cysteine and the closing phenylalanine or tryptophan. A D gene is named only where the DNA matches it firmly. Rows give clone size only sometimes, using once, few, many, or a class for an expanded clone.

v_gene	d_gene	j_gene	abundance	CDR3nt	CDR3aa
TRBV6-1	-	TRBJ2-7	-	TGTGCCAGCAGTGAACCCACAGCTTCCTACGAGCAGTACTTC	CASSEPTASYEQYF
TRBV7-3	-	TRBJ2-3	few	TGTGCCAGCAGCTTGACGAGGGAGGCGGATACGCAGTATTTT	CASSLTREADTQYF
TRBV4-2	-	TRBJ1-3	-	TGTGCCAGCAGCCAAGACGGCACAGGGCCTTCTGGAAACACCATATATTTT	CASSQDGTGPSGNTIYF
TRBV5-4	TRBD2	TRBJ2-7	-	TGTGCCAGCAGCTTGGGTAGCGGGGGGGCCGGGGAGCAGTACTTC	CASSLGSGGAGEQYF
TRBV6-1	TRBD1	TRBJ2-5	once	TGTGCCAGCGGGAAAACAGGGGGCTCGGGGGAGACCCAGTACTTC	CASGKTGGSGETQYF
TRBV27	TRBD2	TRBJ2-7	few	TGTGCCAGCAGTGATAAGCGGGAGCCATTCTACGAGCAGTACTTC	CASSDKREPFYEQYF
TRBV6-5	-	TRBJ2-5	-	TGTGCCAGCAGTTACTCGAGAGAGACCCAGTACTTC	CASSYSRETQYF
TRBV6-5	TRBD2	TRBJ2-7	-	TGTGCCAGCCGGGGGGGCACCTACGAGCAGTACTTC	CASRGGTYEQYF
TRBV5-4	TRBD1	TRBJ2-2	-	TGTGCCAGCAGCTTGGGACAGGGGTTGAACACCGGGGAGCTGTTTTTT	CASSLGQGLNTGELFF
TRBV5-1	-	TRBJ2-1	-	TGCGCCAGCAGCTTGGGGGACTCCCTCGGTCGAGATGAGCAGTTCTTC	CASSLGDSLGRDEQFF
TRBV19	-	TRBJ1-5	-	TGTGCCAGTAGTATCTCACAGTATAGCAATCAGCCCCAGCATTTT	CASSISQYSNQPQHF
TRBV4-2	-	TRBJ2-7	-	TGTGCACCCGCCTACGTAACGCGCGAGCAGTACTTC	CAPAYVTREQYF
TRBV28	TRBD2	TRBJ2-4	-	TGTGCCAGCAGTTTAACTAGCGGGCCAAACATTCAGTACTTC	CASSLTSGPNIQYF
TRBV5-1	TRBD2	TRBJ2-2	few	TGCGCCAGCAGCTCCTCTAGCGGGAGCACCGGGGAGCTGTTTTTT	CASSSSSGSTGELFF
TRBV27	-	TRBJ2-7	-	TGTGCCAGCAGCTTGGGGCACTACGAGCAGTACTTC	CASSLGHYEQYF
TRBV27	-	TRBJ2-7	-	TGTGCCAGCAGTTTTGGGGCGGGGTACTCCTACGAGCAGTACTTC	CASSFGAGYSYEQYF
TRBV13	TRBD1	TRBJ2-1	-	TGTGCCAGCAGCTCCGGGACAGGCTTCAATGAGCAGTTCTTC	CASSSGTGFNEQFF
TRBV6-4	TRBD1	TRBJ1-2	-	TGTGCCAGCAGCCCCCAAACAGGGGGTAATGGCTACACCTTC	CASSPQTGGNGYTF
TRBV18	-	TRBJ2-5	-	TGTGCCAGCTCACCACTCTCAGGGCTGGAGACCCAGTACTTC	CASSPLSGLETQYF
TRBV4-1	-	TRBJ2-1	-	TGCGCCAGCAGCCTAGGGCGGGCGGGAAAGGGAGGATACAATGAGCAGTTCTTC	CASSLGRAGKGGYNEQFF
TRBV7-7	TRBD2	TRBJ2-5	few	TGTGCCAGCAGTCGGACTAGCGGGAGTGGTGCGACCCAGTACTTC	CASSRTSGSGATQYF
TRBV2	TRBD2	TRBJ2-1	-	TGTGCCAGCAGGTGGGGACTAGCGGTCCAGGATGAGCAGTTCTTC	CASRWGLAVQDEQFF
TRBV6-5	-	TRBJ2-2	-	TGTGCCAGCAGCTCCGAACTAAACGCCGGGGAGCTGTTTTTT	CASSSELNAGELFF
TRBV5-1	-	TRBJ2-1	-	TGCGCCAGCAGCTTCTCTGACTGGGGGGGCGGGAATGAGCAGTTCTTC	CASSFSDWGGGNEQFF
TRBV7-9	TRBD2	TRBJ2-1	-	TGTTCCAGCAGTCAACCGTATACTAGCGGGATTGGGAATGAGCAGTTCTTC	CSSSQPYTSGIGNEQFF
TRBV27	-	TRBJ1-1	-	TGTGCCAGCAGCAGGGCTGGCACTGAAGCTTTCTTT	CASSRAGTEAFF
TRBV7-9	-	TRBJ2-3	few	TGTGCCAGCAGCTCCGGGACACTAAGCACAGATACGCAGTATTTT	CASSSGTLSTDTQYF
TRBV5-1	-	TRBJ1-4	few	TGCGCCAGCAGCTTGGTGAGGGCCACTAATGAAAAACTGTTTTTT	CASSLVRATNEKLFF
TRBV5-6	-	TRBJ1-3	-	TGTGCCAGCAGCTTAGTTGCGGATCGAAACACCATATATTTT	CASSLVADRNTIYF
TRBV9	-	TRBJ2-1	-	TGTGCCAGCAGCGGGGACGACAGGCATAATGAGCAGTTCTTC	CASSGDDRHNEQFF
TRBV9	TRBD1	TRBJ1-1	-	TGTGCCAGCAGCACCTCCAGGGGGCCGAACACTGAAGCTTTCTTT	CASSTSRGPNTEAFF